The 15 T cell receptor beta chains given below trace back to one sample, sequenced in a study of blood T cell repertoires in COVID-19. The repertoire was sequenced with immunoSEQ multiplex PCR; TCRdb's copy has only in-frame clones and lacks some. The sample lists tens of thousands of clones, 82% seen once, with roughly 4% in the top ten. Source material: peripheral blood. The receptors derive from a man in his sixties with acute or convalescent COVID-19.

The DNA of the CDR3 is TGTGCCAGCAGCTCAAATCCCGGGACTACTCATGGTACGCAGTATTTT. It yields the protein CASSSNPGTTHGTQYF. V and J are TRBV7-8 and TRBJ2-3, with TRBD2 matching over 7 bases. This CDR3 has 16 amino acids. The V and J ends lost 4 bases and 8 bases, in that order; junction bases with no gene match: 15. In germline, CDR1 is SGHVS, CDR2 FQNEAQ.

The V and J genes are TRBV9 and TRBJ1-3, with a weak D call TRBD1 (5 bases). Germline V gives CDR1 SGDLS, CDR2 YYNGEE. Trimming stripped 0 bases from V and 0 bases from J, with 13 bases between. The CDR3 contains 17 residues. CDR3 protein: CASSVASQVSSGNTIYF. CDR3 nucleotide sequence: TGTGCCAGCAGCGTAGCTTCACAGGTTAGCTCTGGAAACACCATATATTTT.

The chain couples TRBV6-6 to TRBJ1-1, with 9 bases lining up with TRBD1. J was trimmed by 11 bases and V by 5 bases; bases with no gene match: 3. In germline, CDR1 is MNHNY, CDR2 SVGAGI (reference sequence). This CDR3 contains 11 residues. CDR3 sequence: CASSDGTGAFF. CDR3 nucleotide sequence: TGTGCCAGCAGTGACGGGACAGGGGCTTTCTTT.

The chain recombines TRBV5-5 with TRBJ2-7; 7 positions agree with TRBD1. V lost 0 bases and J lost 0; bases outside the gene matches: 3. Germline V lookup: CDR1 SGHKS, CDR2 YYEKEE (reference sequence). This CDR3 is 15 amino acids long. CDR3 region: CASSLVGQSSYEQYF. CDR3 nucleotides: TGTGCCAGCAGCTTGGTGGGACAGAGCTCCTACGAGCAGTACTTC.

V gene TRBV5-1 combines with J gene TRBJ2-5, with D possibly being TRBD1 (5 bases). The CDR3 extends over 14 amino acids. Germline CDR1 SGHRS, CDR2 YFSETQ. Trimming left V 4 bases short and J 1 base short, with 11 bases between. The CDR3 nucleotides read TGCGCCAGCAGCCAGGGTCAGATCCAAGAGACCCAGTACTTC. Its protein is CASSQGQIQETQYF.

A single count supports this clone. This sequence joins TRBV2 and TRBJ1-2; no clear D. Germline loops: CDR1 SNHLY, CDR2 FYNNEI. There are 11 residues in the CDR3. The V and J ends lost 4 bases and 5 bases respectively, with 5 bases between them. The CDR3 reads CASSGLYGYTF. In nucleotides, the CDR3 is TGTGCCAGCAGTGGTCTGTATGGCTACACCTTC.

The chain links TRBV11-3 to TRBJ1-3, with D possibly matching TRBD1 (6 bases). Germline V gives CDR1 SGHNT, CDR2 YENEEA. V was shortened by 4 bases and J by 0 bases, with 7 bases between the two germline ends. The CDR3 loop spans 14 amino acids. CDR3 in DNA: TGTGCCAGCAGCTCAGGGGACTCTGGAAACACCATATATTTT. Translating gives CASSSGDSGNTIYF. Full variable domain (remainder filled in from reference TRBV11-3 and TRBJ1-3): EAGVVQSPRYKIIEKKQPVAFWCNPISGHNTLYWYLQNLGQGPELLIRYENEEAVDDSQLPKDRFSAERLKGVDSTLKIQPAELGDSAVYLCASSSGDSGNTIYFGEGSWLTVV.

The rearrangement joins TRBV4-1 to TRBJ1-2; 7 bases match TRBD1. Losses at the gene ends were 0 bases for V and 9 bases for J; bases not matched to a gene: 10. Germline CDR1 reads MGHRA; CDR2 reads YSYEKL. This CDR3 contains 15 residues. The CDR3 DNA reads TGCGCCAGCAGCCAAGAACAGGGGAGTTCCCTAAGCTACACCTTC. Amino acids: CASSQEQGSSLSYTF.

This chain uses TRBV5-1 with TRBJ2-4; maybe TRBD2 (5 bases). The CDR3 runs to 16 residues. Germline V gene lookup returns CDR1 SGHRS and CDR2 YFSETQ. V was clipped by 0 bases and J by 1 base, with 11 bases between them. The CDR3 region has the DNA TGCGCCAGCAGCTTGGAAGGGAGCGTGGCCAAAAACATTCAGTACTTC. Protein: CASSLEGSVAKNIQYF.

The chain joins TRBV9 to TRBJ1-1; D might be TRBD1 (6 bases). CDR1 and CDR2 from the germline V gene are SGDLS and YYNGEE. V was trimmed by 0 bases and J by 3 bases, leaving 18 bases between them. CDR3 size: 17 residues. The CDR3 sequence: CASSVVSPRGSDTEAFF. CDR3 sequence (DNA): TGTGCCAGCAGCGTAGTTAGTCCGAGGGGGAGCGACACTGAAGCTTTCTTT.

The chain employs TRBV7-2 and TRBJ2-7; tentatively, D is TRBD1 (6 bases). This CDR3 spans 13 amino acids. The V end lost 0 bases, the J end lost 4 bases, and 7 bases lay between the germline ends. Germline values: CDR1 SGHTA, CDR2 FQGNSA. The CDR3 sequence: CASSLAGAYEQYF. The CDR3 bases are TGTGCCAGCAGCTTAGCGGGGGCTTACGAGCAGTACTTC.

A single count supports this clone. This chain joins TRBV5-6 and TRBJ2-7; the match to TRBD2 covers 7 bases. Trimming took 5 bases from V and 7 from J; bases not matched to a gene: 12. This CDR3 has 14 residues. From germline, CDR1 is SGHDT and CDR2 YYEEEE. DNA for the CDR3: TGTGCCAGCAGACGGGGGGAAGAGACTCGGGAGCAGTACTTC. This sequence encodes CASRRGEETREQYF.

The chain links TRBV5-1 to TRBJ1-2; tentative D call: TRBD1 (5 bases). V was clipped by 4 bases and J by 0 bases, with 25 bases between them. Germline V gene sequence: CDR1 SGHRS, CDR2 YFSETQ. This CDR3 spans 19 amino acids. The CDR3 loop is CASSARPSQATFPNYGYTF. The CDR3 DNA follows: TGCGCCAGCAGCGCCAGGCCTTCACAGGCTACCTTCCCTAACTATGGCTACACCTTC.

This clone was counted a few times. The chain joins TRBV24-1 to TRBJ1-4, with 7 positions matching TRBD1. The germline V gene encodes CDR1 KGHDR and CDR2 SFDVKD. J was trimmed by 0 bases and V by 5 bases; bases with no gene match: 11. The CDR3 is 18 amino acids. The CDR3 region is CATSVDRVRASTNEKLFF. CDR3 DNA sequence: TGTGCCACCAGTGTTGACAGGGTGAGGGCATCAACTAATGAAAAACTGTTTTTT.

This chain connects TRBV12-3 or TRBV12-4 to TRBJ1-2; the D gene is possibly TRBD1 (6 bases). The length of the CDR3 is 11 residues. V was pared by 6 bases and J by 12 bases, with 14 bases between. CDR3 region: CASSLGQLNTF. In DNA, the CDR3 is TGTGCCAGCAGCCTTGGACAGCTCAACACCTTC.